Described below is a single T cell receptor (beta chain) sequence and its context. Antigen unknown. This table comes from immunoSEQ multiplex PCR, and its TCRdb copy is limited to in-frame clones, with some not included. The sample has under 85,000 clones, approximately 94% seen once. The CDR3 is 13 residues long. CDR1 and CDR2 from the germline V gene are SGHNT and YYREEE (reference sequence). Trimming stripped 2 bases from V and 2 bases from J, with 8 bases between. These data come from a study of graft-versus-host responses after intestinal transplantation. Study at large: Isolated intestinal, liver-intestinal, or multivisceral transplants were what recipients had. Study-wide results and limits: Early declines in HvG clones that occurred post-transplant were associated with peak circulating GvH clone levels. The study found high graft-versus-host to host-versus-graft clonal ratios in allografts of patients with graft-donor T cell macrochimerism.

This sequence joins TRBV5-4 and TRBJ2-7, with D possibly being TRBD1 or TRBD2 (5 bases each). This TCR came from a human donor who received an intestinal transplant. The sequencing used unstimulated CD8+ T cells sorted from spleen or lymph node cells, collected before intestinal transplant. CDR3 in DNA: TGTGCCAGCAGCTTCCGAGGGGCCTACGAGCAGTACTTC. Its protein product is CASSFRGAYEQYF. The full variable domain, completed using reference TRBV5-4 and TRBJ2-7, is ETGVTQSPTHLIKTRGQQVTLRCSSQSGHNTVSWYQQALGQGPQFIFQYYREEENGRGNFPPRFSGLQFPNYSSELNVNALELDDSALYLCASSFRGAYEQYFGPGTRLTVT.